Included here is one T cell receptor beta chain sequence, with context. The antigen remains undetermined. Different DNA sequences within this sample yield the same CDR3. This specimen comes from a study of a mutant IDH1 vaccine in newly diagnosed glioma. Overall study: The treated population exhibited a male proportion of approximately 62%, a female proportion of roughly 40%, and a mean age of roughly 41 years. Standard pretreatment was either radiotherapy, temozolomide, or, for most, radiochemotherapy with temozolomide. Study outcomes and limitations: Among patients, roughly 93% showed immune responses induced by the vaccine.

Generated by immunoSEQ multiplex PCR, the TCRdb table keeps only in-frame clones and is missing some. This table has 65,000 to 70,000 clones, approximately 86% appearing once. Regarding time point: baseline, week 1 (first vaccination visit). The treatment: pre-vaccination baseline after standard-of-care therapy. The CDR3 is 15 residues long. Trimming stripped 3 bases from V and 6 bases from J, with 15 bases between. The germline CDR1 and CDR2 sequences are MDHEN and SYDVKM. This TCR came from a man aged 25 to 45 with glioma. This specimen was PBMCs, taken from a glioma patient treated with radiotherapy, temozolomide or both. This sequence joins TRBV28 and TRBJ1-5; tentatively, D is TRBD1 (6 bases). This chain's CDR3 is CASSFRGTTGQPQHF. For the CDR3, the DNA is TGTGCCAGCAGTTTCAGGGGAACGACTGGTCAGCCCCAGCATTTT.